These T cell receptor beta chains were read from a single sample in a study of blood T cell repertoires in COVID-19. TCRdb's copy holds only in-frame clones and misses some; the assay was immunoSEQ multiplex PCR. The data contain tens of thousands of clones, 78% of them singletons. Material: peripheral blood. The receptors here all came from a man between 65 and 85 years old with COVID-19, enrolled during active disease. Each CDR3 is given with its conserved first and last residue. A D gene is named only where the DNA matches it firmly. Rows may omit the clone size; those that give it use once, few, many or a size class.

TGTGCCAGCAGTTTAGGGCGAAACACCATATATTTT	CASSLGRNTIYF	.	few	TRBV12-3/TRBV12-4	TRBJ1-3
TGTGCCAGCAGTTTATCGATTAGGGGGTCCCTCGCGCAGTATTTT	CASSLSIRGSLAQYF	.	few	TRBV27	TRBJ2-3
TGTGCCAGCAGTTACCTCGGACTAGCTGCGGAGACCCAGTACTTC	CASSYLGLAAETQYF	TRBD2	.	TRBV6-2/TRBV6-3	TRBJ2-5
TGCGCCAGCAGGGGGGACAGGTACACCGGGGAGCTGTTTTTT	CASRGDRYTGELFF	TRBD1	.	TRBV10-1	TRBJ2-2
TGCAGCGTTGACTACGGACAGCTAAACTATGGCTACACCTTC	CSVDYGQLNYGYTF	.	once	TRBV29-1	TRBJ1-2
TGCGCCAGCAGCCGGGATGGAGGGGGCCACTCCTACGAGCAGTACTTC	CASSRDGGGHSYEQYF	.	medium-sized	TRBV4-1	TRBJ2-7
TGTGCCAGCTCACCATTGGGGGGGAGGACCTCCAAAAACATTCAGTACTTC	CASSPLGGRTSKNIQYF	TRBD2	.	TRBV18	TRBJ2-4
TGTGCCAGTAGTATGAGGGGGACGGCGAACACTGAAGCTTTCTTT	CASSMRGTANTEAFF	.	.	TRBV19	TRBJ1-1
TGTGCCAGCAGCGAGGGCCGGTTAACAGATACGCAGTATTTT	CASSEGRLTDTQYF	.	.	TRBV7-2	TRBJ2-3
TGTGCCAGCAGCCCCCCGTTCGGGGAGCTGTTTTTT	CASSPPFGELFF	.	few	TRBV7-2	TRBJ2-2
TGTGCCAGCAGTTTGGGCGGGGTGGACCCCTACGAGCAGTACTTC	CASSLGGVDPYEQYF	.	.	TRBV28	TRBJ2-7
TGTGCCTGGAGTCCCGGGGGTACAGGGGGCAATCAGCCCCAGCATTTT	CAWSPGGTGGNQPQHF	TRBD1	.	TRBV30	TRBJ1-5
TGTGCCAGCAGCCAAGAGAGGGCTAGCGGGGGGGCCCATGAGCAGTTCTTC	CASSQERASGGAHEQFF	TRBD2	.	TRBV4-2	TRBJ2-1
TGCGCCAGCAGCCAAGATTTACCGGGAGGGATCAACTCTGGGGCCAACGTCCTGACTTTC	CASSQDLPGGINSGANVLTF	TRBD2	many	TRBV4-3	TRBJ2-6
TGCGCCAGCAGCCAAGGTCCACAGCGGGGGACTACACAAGAGACCCAGTACTTC	CASSQGPQRGTTQETQYF	TRBD2	.	TRBV4-1	TRBJ2-5
TGTGCCAGCAGCGGACGGACTAGCGGGTCCTACGAGCAGTACTTC	CASSGRTSGSYEQYF	TRBD2	many	TRBV7-2	TRBJ2-7
TGTGCCAGCTCTAGCGGGGTGAACACCGGGGAGCTGTTTTTT	CASSSGVNTGELFF	TRBD2	.	TRBV2	TRBJ2-2
TGTGCCAGCACCCCCGGCCGGAGTGGCTACACCTTC	CASTPGRSGYTF	.	.	TRBV28	TRBJ1-2
TGTGCCAGCAGCTTAAGTCTAGCGGGAGGGAAAGAGACCCAGTACTTC	CASSLSLAGGKETQYF	TRBD2	.	TRBV11-2	TRBJ2-5
TGTGCCACCAGCAGAGATGTTGCAGATGAGCAGTTCTTC	CATSRDVADEQFF	.	.	TRBV15	TRBJ2-1
TGTGCCAGCAGCTTCGAGGATGGGACTGAAGCTTTCTTT	CASSFEDGTEAFF	.	.	TRBV9	TRBJ1-1
TGTGCCAGCTCGAGTGCCGGGGAGACCCAGTACTTC	CASSSAGETQYF	.	.	TRBV3-1/TRBV3-2	TRBJ2-5
TGTGCCAGCAGCGACAGGGGGGACGCAGATACGCAGTATTTT	CASSDRGDADTQYF	TRBD1	few	TRBV9	TRBJ2-3
TGTGCCAGCAGCCCCCAGGGACTAGCGGGAAGCTATGAGCAGTTCTTC	CASSPQGLAGSYEQFF	TRBD2	few	TRBV14	TRBJ2-1
TGTGCCTGGAGTGTTGGGCGAGCGGGAGACGTCGGGGATGAGCAGTTCTTC	CAWSVGRAGDVGDEQFF	TRBD2	.	TRBV30	TRBJ2-1
TGTGCCAGCAGCCAAGATCGGACAGAGACCTATGGCTACACCTTC	CASSQDRTETYGYTF	.	.	TRBV4-2	TRBJ1-2
TGTGCCAGCAGTGTACAGAACTACGAGCAGTACTTC	CASSVQNYEQYF	.	.	TRBV2	TRBJ2-7
TGTGCCAGCAGCCAAGGCTCGGTCAATGAGCAGTTCTTC	CASSQGSVNEQFF	.	.	TRBV4-2	TRBJ2-1
TGTGCCAGCAGCATTGACAGGCAGTACGAGCAGTACTTC	CASSIDRQYEQYF	.	.	TRBV5-6	TRBJ2-7
TGTGCCAGCACCCCCACGGGAGGGGGGTTAGGTACGCAGTATTTT	CASTPTGGGLGTQYF	TRBD2	.	TRBV2	TRBJ2-3
TGCGCCAGCGGTACCGACAGGGGTTTCGATACGCAGTATTTT	CASGTDRGFDTQYF	TRBD1	.	TRBV5-1	TRBJ2-3
TGTGCCAGCAGCGTAGTCGGGGGAGCAGAGACCCAGTACTTC	CASSVVGGAETQYF	.	.	TRBV9	TRBJ2-5
TGTGCCACCAGCATACAGGGCGACGAGCAGTACTTC	CATSIQGDEQYF	.	.	TRBV15	TRBJ2-7
TGTGTCAGTAGCCCAATAGGGGGCGCGGATTATGGCTACACCTTC	CVSSPIGGADYGYTF	TRBD1	.	TRBV19	TRBJ1-2
TGTGCCAGCAGCTCTGGACAAGCCTATAATTCACCCCTCCACTTT	CASSSGQAYNSPLHF	.	.	TRBV2	TRBJ1-6
TGTGCCAGCAGCATCTACAATGAGCAGTTCTTC	CASSIYNEQFF	.	.	TRBV6-5	TRBJ2-1
TGTGCCACCAGCAGAGATCCAGCGGGGGTAACAGATACGCAGTATTTT	CATSRDPAGVTDTQYF	TRBD2	.	TRBV15	TRBJ2-3
TGCGCCAGCAGCGATATTCCCCGGGGTTTTTACGAGCAGTACTTC	CASSDIPRGFYEQYF	.	.	TRBV4-1	TRBJ2-7
TGTGCCACTGCGGGGGCCGGTGAGACCCAGTACTTC	CATAGAGETQYF	.	once	TRBV24-1	TRBJ2-5
TGCGCCAGCAGCTTGGGGATCCCGGGACTTCGGTACACCGGGGAGCTGTTTTTT	CASSLGIPGLRYTGELFF	.	.	TRBV5-1	TRBJ2-2
TGTGCCAGCAGTACTGGGGGCCGCCTCTATGGCTACACCTTC	CASSTGGRLYGYTF	.	once	TRBV28	TRBJ1-2
TGTGCCTGGAGTGTGACAGGTTCTAATTCACCCCTCCACTTT	CAWSVTGSNSPLHF	.	.	TRBV30	TRBJ1-6
TGTGCCAGCAGTTACCTAGGCCCGAACACTGAAGCTTTCTTT	CASSYLGPNTEAFF	.	.	TRBV6-2/TRBV6-3	TRBJ1-1
TGTGCCAGCAGCGTAGCAGGGGACAGCGGAAAACTGTTTTTT	CASSVAGDSGKLFF	TRBD1	.	TRBV9	TRBJ1-4
TGTGCCACCAGCAGAGGACAGAGCGGGAGATGGGGTGAGCAGTTCTTC	CATSRGQSGRWGEQFF	TRBD2	.	TRBV15	TRBJ2-1
TGTGCCAGCAGTTTGGCTAATTCACCCCTCCACTTT	CASSLANSPLHF	.	.	TRBV12-3/TRBV12-4	TRBJ1-6